This T cell receptor (beta chain) is from a study of shared clonotypes between healthy human individuals. Study-level background: A donor's plate count was three for CD4 naive and three for CD4 memory; CD8 naive had two and CD8 memory one.

Concerning this clone: Its antigen remains unknown.

Generated by immunoSEQ multiplex PCR, the TCRdb table keeps only in-frame clones and is missing some. The repertoire holds some 2,500,000 clones, with approximately 94% as singletons. V trimming: 3 bases; J trimming: 8 bases; junction bases outside the gene matches: 10. The V gene's germline CDR1 is MDHEN and CDR2 SYDVKM. The CDR3 is 16 amino acids. Donors, without exception, were Caucasian adults residing in Nashville, Tennessee. General study results and limits: Sequencing depth was predicted to influence how clonotypes are shared among donors.

This sequence joins TRBV28 and TRBJ2-1; 10 nucleotides align to TRBD1. The sequence derives from a man aged 18 to 30 in good health. Some clones in this sample may be carry-over from other donors' samples. Sample: naive CD4+ T cells from PBMCs. Subset noted: CD45RA+ positively selected. CDR3 protein: CASSFRPGQGSHEQFF. The CDR3 DNA follows: TGTGCCAGCAGTTTTAGGCCGGGACAGGGGTCCCATGAGCAGTTCTTC.